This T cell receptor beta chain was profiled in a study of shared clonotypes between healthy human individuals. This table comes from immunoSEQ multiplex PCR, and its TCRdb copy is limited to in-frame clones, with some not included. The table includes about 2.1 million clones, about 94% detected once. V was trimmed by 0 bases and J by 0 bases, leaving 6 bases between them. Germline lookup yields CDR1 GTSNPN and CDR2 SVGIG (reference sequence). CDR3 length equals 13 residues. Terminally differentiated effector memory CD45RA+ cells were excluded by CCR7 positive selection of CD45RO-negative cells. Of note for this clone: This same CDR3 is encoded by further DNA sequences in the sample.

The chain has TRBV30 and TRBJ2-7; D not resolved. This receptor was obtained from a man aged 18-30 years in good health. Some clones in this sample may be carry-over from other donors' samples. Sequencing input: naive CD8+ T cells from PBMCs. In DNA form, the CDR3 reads TGTGCCTGGAGTGTACTGGGCTCCTACGAGCAGTACTTC. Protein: CAWSVLGSYEQYF.